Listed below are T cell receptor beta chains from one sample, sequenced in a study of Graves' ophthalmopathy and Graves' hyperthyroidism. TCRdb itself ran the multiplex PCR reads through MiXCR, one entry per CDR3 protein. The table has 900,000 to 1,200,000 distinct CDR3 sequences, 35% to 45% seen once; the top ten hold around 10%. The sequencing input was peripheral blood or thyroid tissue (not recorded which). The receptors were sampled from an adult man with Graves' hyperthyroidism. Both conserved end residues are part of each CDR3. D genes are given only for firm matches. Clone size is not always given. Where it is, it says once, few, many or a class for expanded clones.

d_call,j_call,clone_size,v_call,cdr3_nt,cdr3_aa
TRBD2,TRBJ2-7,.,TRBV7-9,TGCGCCAGCAGCCAGCCAACTAGCGGGAGGTACGAGCAGTACTTC,CASSQPTSGRYEQYF
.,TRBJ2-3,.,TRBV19,TGTGCCAGTAGTCCCCATGAAGATACGCAGTATTTT,CASSPHEDTQYF
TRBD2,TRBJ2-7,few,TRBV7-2,TGTGCCAGCAGCTTAGGACTAGCGGGGGGATTTTCCTACGAGCAGTACTTC,CASSLGLAGGFSYEQYF
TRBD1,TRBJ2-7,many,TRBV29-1,TGCAGCGTTGGGGACAGTCCAACCTACGAGCAGTACTTC,CSVGDSPTYEQYF
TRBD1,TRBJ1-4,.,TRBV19,TGTGCCAGTAGTAAACAGGGGAATAATGAAAAACTGTTTTTT,CASSKQGNNEKLFF
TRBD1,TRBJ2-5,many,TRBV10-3,TGTGCCACCCAAGACGGACAGGGGTTTGGGGAGACCCAGTACTTC,CATQDGQGFGETQYF
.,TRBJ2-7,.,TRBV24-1,TGTGCCACCAGTGACCCGGGCCCATACGAGCAGTACTTC,CATSDPGPYEQYF
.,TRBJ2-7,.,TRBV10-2,TGCGCCAGCAGTGACTCCGGGAATACCTACGAGCAGTACTTC,CASSDSGNTYEQYF
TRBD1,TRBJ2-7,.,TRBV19,TGTGCCAGTAGTGCCCGAGACAGGGAACCCTACGAGCAGTACTTC,CASSARDREPYEQYF
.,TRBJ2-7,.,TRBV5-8,TGTGCCAGCAGCTCGTTCGACAGCTACGAGCAGTACTTC,CASSSFDSYEQYF
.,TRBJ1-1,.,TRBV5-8,TGTGCCAGTGCCGGCAGGGGTGATACTGAAGCTTTCTTT,CASAGRGDTEAFF
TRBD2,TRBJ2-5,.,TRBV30,TGTGCCTGGAGTACTAGCGGAGAGACCCAGTACTTC,CAWSTSGETQYF
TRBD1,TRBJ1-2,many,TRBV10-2,TGCGCCAGCAGTGAGTCCAGGCCAGGGGGGGGCGTTGGCTACACCTTC,CASSESRPGGGVGYTF
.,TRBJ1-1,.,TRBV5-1,TGCGCCAGCAGCTCGGCCGGGACGGCAAACGAAGCTTTCTTT,CASSSAGTANEAFF
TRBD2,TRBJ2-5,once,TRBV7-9,TGTGCCAGCAGCTTAGTAAGTGGGACTAGCCAAGAGACCCAGTACTTC,CASSLVSGTSQETQYF
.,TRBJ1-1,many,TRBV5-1,TGCGCCAGCAAACTGGGCCGGTCGAACACTGAAGCTTTCTTT,CASKLGRSNTEAFF
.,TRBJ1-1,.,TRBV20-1,TGCAGTGCCTGGAGGGGATCTTGGGCTTTCTTT,CSAWRGSWAFF
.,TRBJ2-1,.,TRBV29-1,TGCAGCGGAGGGGACTCCAATGGGCAGTTCTTC,CSGGDSNGQFF
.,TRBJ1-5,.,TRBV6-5,TGTGCCAGCAGATTAAACAGGGGCAATCAGCCCCAGCATTTT,CASRLNRGNQPQHF
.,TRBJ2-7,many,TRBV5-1,TGCGCCAGCAGCTCGGTAGGTGACTACGAGCAGTACTTC,CASSSVGDYEQYF
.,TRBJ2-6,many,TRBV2,TGTGCCAGCATTTCCCAATCTGGGGCCAACGTCCTGACTTTC,CASISQSGANVLTF
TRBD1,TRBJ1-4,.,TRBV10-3,TGTGCCATCAGCCAGGACAGGGTGCGGGGGAAACTGTTTTTT,CAISQDRVRGKLFF
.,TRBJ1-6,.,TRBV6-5,TGTGCCACCAAGGGCAAGAGGAATTCACCCCTCCACTTT,CATKGKRNSPLHF
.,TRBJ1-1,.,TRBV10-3,TGTGCCAGCAGTCCCAACATCTCCCCTGAAGCTTTCTTT,CASSPNISPEAFF
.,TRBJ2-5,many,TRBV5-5,TGTGCCAGCGCCAATGGCGGGATAGCAGGAGAGACCCAGTACTTC,CASANGGIAGETQYF
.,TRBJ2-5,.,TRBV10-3,TGTGCCATCAGTGAATCCACCTCCTTCGGAGCCCAGTACTTC,CAISESTSFGAQYF
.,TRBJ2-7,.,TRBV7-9,TGTGCCAGCAGCTTAGTCGGGCCGACCCTCTACGAGCAGTACTTC,CASSLVGPTLYEQYF
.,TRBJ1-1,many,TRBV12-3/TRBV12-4,TGTGCCAGCAGACAAACAGGAAGTACTGAAGCTTTCTTT,CASRQTGSTEAFF
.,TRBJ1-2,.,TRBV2,TGTGCCAGCAGTAACCGGGACGGCAGCTATGGCTACACCTTC,CASSNRDGSYGYTF
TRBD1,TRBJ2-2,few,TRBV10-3,TGTGCCATCAGAGACACAGGGGACACCGGGGAGCTGTTTTTT,CAIRDTGDTGELFF
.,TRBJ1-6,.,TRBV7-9,TGTGCCAGCAGCTTAGCGCATCGGGGGACACCCCTCCACTTT,CASSLAHRGTPLHF
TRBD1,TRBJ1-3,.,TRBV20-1,TGCAGTGCGGAGAGAGGGACAGGGATTGGAAACACCATATATTTT,CSAERGTGIGNTIYF
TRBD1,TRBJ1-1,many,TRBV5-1,TGCGCCAGCAGCCCCAACGCGTACAGGGGCACTGAAGCTTTCTTT,CASSPNAYRGTEAFF
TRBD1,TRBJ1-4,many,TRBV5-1,TGCGCCAGCGGACCGGGACAGGGGGGTGAAAAACTGTTTTTT,CASGPGQGGEKLFF
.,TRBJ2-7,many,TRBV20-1,TGCAGTGCTAGAGTGAACGAGCAGTACTTC,CSARVNEQYF
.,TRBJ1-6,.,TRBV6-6,TGTGCCAGCGACCCTGGGGTAGGCTCACCCCTCCACTTT,CASDPGVGSPLHF
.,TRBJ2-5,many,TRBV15,TGTGCCACCAGCTCCCGGGACCACCAAGAGACCCAGTACTTC,CATSSRDHQETQYF
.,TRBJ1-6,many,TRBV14,TGTGCCAGCAGCCAAGATCTCGGCGTTGGCAATTCACCCCTCCACTTT,CASSQDLGVGNSPLHF
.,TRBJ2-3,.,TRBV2,TGTGCCAGCAGAGGGTACCCGCACACAGATACGCAGTATTTT,CASRGYPHTDTQYF
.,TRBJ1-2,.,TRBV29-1,TGCAGCGTTGAAAAGGGAAGCTATGGCTACACCTTC,CSVEKGSYGYTF
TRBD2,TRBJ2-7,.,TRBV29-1,TGCAGCGTTGAAGATCGCGGGGGTACAGCCCTCGCCTACGAGCAGTACTTC,CSVEDRGGTALAYEQYF
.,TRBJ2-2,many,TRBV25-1,TGTGCCAGCAGTGAATCCTTGGGCAGCACCGGGGAGCTGTTTTTT,CASSESLGSTGELFF
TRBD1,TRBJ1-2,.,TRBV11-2,TGTGCCAGCAGCTTAGGACAGGGGGATGTCAAGGGCTACACCTTC,CASSLGQGDVKGYTF